The clone carrying this T cell receptor (beta chain) is medium-sized within its sample. These data belong to a study of sequential checkpoint blockade in melanoma. CDR3 size: 16 residues. J was trimmed by 6 bases and V by 2 bases; bases with no gene match: 9. Germline CDR1 and CDR2: MNHNS and SASEGT. Treatment specified: randomized to nivolumab then ipilimumab (arm A) or the reverse (arm B). Repertoires were generated with immunoSEQ multiplex PCR, while TCRdb's copy carries only in-frame clones and drops some. The table lists tens of thousands of clones, around 70% of them singletons. The chain carries TRBV6-1 and TRBJ1-4; 7 nucleotides match TRBD1. This specimen consisted of CD8+ T cells sorted from blood (inferred from file names), obtained from a patient given nivolumab and ipilimumab in sequence. This TCR was sampled from a human donor with melanoma. In DNA, the CDR3 is TGTGCCAGCAGTGAATATTTCGGTGACAGGGATGAAAAACTGTTTTTT. It yields the protein CASSEYFGDRDEKLFF.